Presented here are 27 T cell receptor beta chains from one specimen sequenced in a study of T cells in Graves' hyperthyroidism and ophthalmopathy. Template material for amplifying TCR beta CDR3 regions consisted of RNA transcripts. First-round RT-PCR with HTBI primers amplified the TCR CDR3 region. TCRdb reprocessed the multiplex PCR reads with MiXCR, giving one entry per CDR3 protein. Found here are under 350,000 distinct CDR3 sequences, about an eighth of them singletons; the top ten hold roughly 8%. Sequencing was done on a sample of blood. The receptors originated from a woman aged 30 to 39 with Graves' hyperthyroidism that later progressed to Graves' ophthalmopathy.

This clonotype came up once. The chain employs TRBV18 and TRBJ2-5; 9 bases match TRBD1. J lost 1 base, V lost 3 bases, and 3 bases had no gene match. The CDR3 covers 15 residues. In germline, CDR1 is KGHSH, CDR2 LQKENI. In DNA, the CDR3 is TGTGCCAGCTCACCCGGGACAGGGTCCCAAGAGACCCAGTACTTC. It is translated as CASSPGTGSQETQYF.

This clonotype was detected many times. The rearrangement joins TRBV5-1 to TRBJ1-2; 9 bases are shared with TRBD1. Germline values: CDR1 SGHRS, CDR2 YFSETQ. Germline trimming cut 7 bases from V and 3 bases from J; bases unmatched to any gene: 4. The CDR3 consists of 13 residues. CDR3 sequence reads: CASGTGNHYGYTF. The CDR3 nucleotides read TGCGCCAGCGGGACAGGGAATCACTATGGCTACACCTTC.

Comment on this clonotype: Germline is not matched at one junction end, which may reflect a read error. The chain employs TRBV20-1 and TRBJ2-1; D gene uncertain. Germline V lookup: CDR1 DFQATT, CDR2 SNEGSKA (reference sequence). This CDR3 has 10 residues. This CDR3 is CITNPSVGIF. DNA of the CDR3: TGCATTACGAACCCCTCGGTTGGGATCTTC.

This clonotype was seen a few times. The V and J genes are TRBV6-1 and TRBJ2-2, with D tentatively TRBD2 (5 bases). Trimming shortened V by 8 bases and J by 9 bases, and 22 bases separated the two germline ends. CDR1 and CDR2 (germline): MNHNS, SASEGT. This CDR3 has 15 residues. This CDR3 reads CASSQRGSGIRELFF. CDR3 coding DNA: TGTGCCAGCTCACAACGAGGGAGCGGTATCCGGGAGCTGTTTTTT.

About this clonotype: A much larger clone differs by one base, so this may be a read error. The J gene is TRBJ2-5, the V gene TRBV18; D is perhaps TRBD1 (6 bases). The CDR3 covers 16 residues. Germline assignment: CDR1 KGHSH and CDR2 LQKENI. V was clipped by 8 bases and J by 2 bases, with 21 bases between them. CDR3 DNA sequence: TGTGCCAGCCCCCCTCAGACGGGACACCAACAAGAGACCCAGTACTTC. Encoded protein: CASPPQTGHQQETQYF. The full variable domain, with the rest looked up from reference TRBV18 and TRBJ2-5, is NAGVMQNPRHLVRRRGQEARLRCSPMKGHSHVYWYRQLPEEGLKFMVYLQKENIIDESGMPKERFSAEFPKEGPSILRIQQVVRGDSAAYFCASPPQTGHQQETQYFGPGTRLLVL.

This clonotype occurred many times. This chain links TRBV20-1 with TRBJ1-2, with D perhaps matching TRBD1 (6 bases). Germline V gene sequence: CDR1 DFQATT, CDR2 SNEGSKA (reference sequence). The CDR3 extends over 13 amino acids. Trimming removed 1 base at V and 3 bases at J, with 9 bases between. In DNA, the CDR3 is TGCAGTGCTAGAGGACAGGCTTACTATGGCTACACCTTC. It translates to CSARGQAYYGYTF.

The table lists this clonotype with many counts. This rearrangement joins TRBV20-1 to TRBJ2-3, with D unresolved. V gave up 3 bases and J gave up 4 bases, with 14 bases separating them. The CDR3 is 14 amino acids. The germline V gene has CDR1 DFQATT and CDR2 SNEGSKA (reference sequence). The CDR3 nucleotides read TGCAGTGCTAGGGGGTCAGATCCGGCAGATACGCAGTATTTT. It codes for CSARGSDPADTQYF.

This clonotype came up many times. This sequence joins TRBV27 and TRBJ1-4; unclear D gene. V was pared by 6 bases and J by 8 bases, with 13 bases between. Germline V gene data show CDR1 as MNHEY and CDR2 as SMNVEV (reference sequence). The CDR3 consists of 13 residues. CDR3 amino acids: CASSQYGGEKLFF. The DNA for the CDR3 is TGTGCCAGCAGCCAATATGGAGGGGAAAAACTGTTTTTT.

This clonotype was counted many times. The chain combines TRBV2 with TRBJ2-5; maybe TRBD2 (5 bases). Germline CDR1 is SNHLY and CDR2 is FYNNEI. The V gene lost 6 bases and the J gene lost 2 bases, with 16 bases spanning the gap. The CDR3 contains 15 residues. This chain's CDR3 is CASRRLLPPQETQYF. As DNA, the CDR3 is TGTGCCAGCAGGAGACTACTTCCTCCACAAGAGACCCAGTACTTC.

This clonotype was seen only a few times. Here the CDR3 reads CASSQELGGIGSGANVLTF. DNA of the CDR3: TGCGCCAGCAGCCAAGAATTAGGGGGTATCGGCTCTGGGGCCAACGTCCTGACTTTC. The chain combines TRBV4-3 with TRBJ2-6, with D possibly being TRBD1 (6 bases). Trimming took 0 bases from V and 0 from J, leaving 15 bases between them. Germline lookup yields CDR1 LGHNA and CDR2 YSLEER. The CDR3 has 19 amino acids.

In its sample, this clonotype was seen many times. V is TRBV2 and J is TRBJ2-7; 14 bases line up with TRBD2. CDR3 length: 14 residues. V shed 6 bases, J shed 6 bases, and the junction held 4 bases outside the gene matches. CDR1 and CDR2 from the germline V gene are SNHLY and FYNNEI. CDR3 sequence reads: CASRGLAGATEQYF. DNA for the CDR3: TGTGCCAGCAGGGGACTAGCGGGGGCAACCGAGCAGTACTTC.

This clonotype came up many times. The V call is TRBV27, the J call TRBJ2-7, with D tentatively TRBD1 or TRBD2 (5 bases each). Trimming left V 5 bases short and J 0 bases short, with 14 bases between. Germline loops: CDR1 MNHEY, CDR2 SMNVEV (reference sequence). CDR3 length equals 15 residues. The CDR3 region is CASSTAGTASYEQYF. The CDR3 region has the DNA TGTGCCAGCAGTACCGCCGGGACCGCCTCCTACGAGCAGTACTTC.

This clonotype was counted a few times. The rearrangement links TRBV29-1 to TRBJ1-1; D is unresolved. The CDR3 consists of 9 residues. Trimming left V 3 bases short and J 8 bases short, with 4 bases between. Germline V CDR1 and CDR2: SQVTM, ANQGSEA. CDR3 amino acids: CSVDNEAFF. DNA of the CDR3: TGCAGCGTTGACAACGAAGCTTTCTTT.

This clonotype came up many times. This rearrangement joins TRBV7-2 to TRBJ2-2; D is undetermined. CDR3 length equals 15 residues. Trimming took off 3 bases at V and 6 bases at J, with 14 bases between the two ends. Germline CDR1 reads SGHTA; CDR2 reads FQGNSA. This chain's CDR3 is CASSFRSILAGELFF. CDR3 DNA sequence: TGTGCCAGCAGCTTTAGAAGCATTTTGGCCGGGGAGCTGTTTTTT.

Ten or more counts support this clonotype. V is TRBV7-2 and J is TRBJ2-5; possible D gene TRBD1, 5 bases. V was cut by 4 bases and J by 2 bases, with 11 bases left in between. The length of the CDR3 is 14 residues. Germline CDR1 and CDR2: SGHTA and FQGNSA. The CDR3 sequence: CASSSWGRQETQYF. Written as DNA, the CDR3 is TGTGCCAGCAGCTCATGGGGCAGACAAGAGACCCAGTACTTC. The full variable domain, rest sourced from reference TRBV7-2 and TRBJ2-5, is GAGVSQSPSNKVTEKGKDVELRCDPISGHTALYWYRQSLGQGLEFLIYFQGNSAPDKSGLPSDRFSAERTGGSVSTLTIQRTQQEDSAVYLCASSSWGRQETQYFGPGTRLLVL.

This clonotype was seen repeatedly, ten times or more. J is TRBJ2-3 and V is TRBV7-2; 10 bases are a match to TRBD1. The length of the CDR3 is 16 residues. V lost 5 bases and J lost 5; bases outside the gene matches: 10. Germline CDR1 SGHTA, CDR2 FQGNSA. The CDR3 here is CASSPADRGLRDTQYF. The CDR3, as DNA: TGTGCCAGCAGCCCCGCCGACAGGGGGCTCAGAGATACGCAGTATTTT. Based on the CDR3 plus reference TRBV7-2 and TRBJ2-3, the full variable domain is GAGVSQSPSNKVTEKGKDVELRCDPISGHTALYWYRQSLGQGLEFLIYFQGNSAPDKSGLPSDRFSAERTGGSVSTLTIQRTQQEDSAVYLCASSPADRGLRDTQYFGPGTRLTVL.

The chain carries TRBV4-1 and TRBJ2-5; D is ambiguous. CDR3 size: 14 residues. V gave up 0 bases and J gave up 1 base, with 6 bases separating them. Germline CDR1 MGHRA, CDR2 YSYEKL. CDR3 in amino acids: CASSQDWSQETQYF. The CDR3 bases are TGCGCCAGCAGCCAAGATTGGTCCCAAGAGACCCAGTACTTC.

This clonotype occurred many times. The V and J genes are TRBV7-2 and TRBJ2-4, with TRBD2 matching over 7 bases. The CDR3 loop spans 14 amino acids. V shed 3 bases and J 8 bases; nucleotides not matched to a gene: 7. The germline V gene encodes CDR1 SGHTA and CDR2 FQGNSA. This CDR3 reads CASSFLGGGDIQYF. In nucleotides, the CDR3 is TGTGCCAGCAGCTTTCTGGGGGGAGGGGACATTCAGTACTTC.

This clonotype was counted many times. The CDR3 DNA reads as TGTGCCAGCAGCCAGCAGCCGATGGGGGGCGAGCAGTACTTC. Translated: CASSQQPMGGEQYF. The chain is built from TRBV14 and TRBJ2-7; perhaps TRBD2 as D (6 bases). Germline CDR1 reads SGHDN; CDR2 reads FVKESK. This CDR3 region has 14 residues. Between the trimmed V and J ends, which lost 3 bases and 6 bases, there was a span of 15 bases.

On this clonotype itself: A much larger clonotype is one base distant, so this may be a read error. The CDR3 ends on some other residue instead of the conserved phenylalanine or tryptophan, so this is likely a read error. This chain uses TRBV28 with TRBJ1-2, with D possibly TRBD1 on 5 matching bases. The CDR3 has 13 residues. Germline loops: CDR1 MDHEN, CDR2 SYDVKM. V was trimmed by 3 bases and J by 5 bases, leaving 10 bases between them. The CDR3 spells CASSLRDLYGYTL. The CDR3 DNA reads TGTGCCAGCAGTTTGAGGGACCTGTATGGCTACACCCTC.

This clonotype showed up many times. The chain has TRBV19 and TRBJ2-2, with TRBD2 matching 7 bases. The J segment lost 7 bases and the V segment lost 5 bases, leaving 10 bases of the junction unmatched. The CDR3 consists of 15 residues. The germline V gene encodes CDR1 LNHDA and CDR2 SQIVND (reference sequence). This chain's CDR3 is CASSSGLGLDGELFF. The CDR3 DNA is TGTGCCAGTAGTTCTGGACTAGGTCTAGACGGGGAGCTGTTTTTT. Based on the CDR3 plus reference TRBV19 and TRBJ2-2, the full variable domain is DGGITQSPKYLFRKEGQNVTLSCEQNLNHDAMYWYRQDPGQGLRLIYYSQIVNDFQKGDIAEGYSVSREKKESFPLTVTSAQKNPTAFYLCASSSGLGLDGELFFGEGSRLTVL.

With regard to this clonotype: A much larger clone differs from this one at a single base, so this may be a read error. V and J are TRBV20-1 and TRBJ2-1; 8 bases line up with TRBD1. V trimming: 1 base; J trimming: 5 bases; junction bases outside the gene matches: 10. The germline V gene has CDR1 DFQATT and CDR2 SNEGSKA (reference sequence). The CDR3 sequence is 16 residues long. CDR3 loop: CSARGPGGRFHNEQFF. CDR3 coding DNA: TGCAGTGCTAGAGGACCAGGGGGCCGATTTCACAATGAGCAGTTCTTC.

Many counts were recorded for this clonotype. The chain uses TRBV20-1 and TRBJ2-7, with 7 bases matching TRBD2. The CDR3 runs to 14 residues. Germline values: CDR1 DFQATT, CDR2 SNEGSKA (reference sequence). V shed 1 base and J 5 bases; nucleotides not matched to a gene: 8. CDR3 sequence: CSARGLASGHEQYF. CDR3 coding DNA: TGCAGTGCTAGAGGACTAGCATCTGGCCACGAGCAGTACTTC.

This clonotype turned up a few times. The gene calls are TRBV28 and TRBJ2-7, with D perhaps matching TRBD2 (7 bases). The CDR3 extends over 14 amino acids. V was trimmed by 8 bases and J by 5 bases, leaving 19 bases between them. Germline V gives CDR1 MDHEN, CDR2 SYDVKM. The DNA for the CDR3 is TGTGCCAGCCGGGGGGCCGGGGACCTTAACGAGCAGTACTTC. Its protein product is CASRGAGDLNEQYF.

V is TRBV4-1 and J is TRBJ1-1, with 7 nucleotides matching TRBD1. CDR1 is MGHRA, CDR2 YSYEKL, per germline. V lost 1 base, J lost 3 bases, and 2 bases stayed unmatched. The length of the CDR3 is 14 residues. CDR3: CASSQGGTDTEAFF. The CDR3 nucleotides read TGCGCCAGCAGCCAAGGAGGGACAGACACTGAAGCTTTCTTT.

This clonotype was observed at least ten times. The rearrangement links TRBV20-1 to TRBJ2-7, with 11 bases fitting TRBD2. The germline V gene has CDR1 DFQATT and CDR2 SNEGSKA (reference sequence). The CDR3 sequence is 19 residues long. V was clipped by 1 base and J by 0 bases; unmatched bases: 14. The DNA of the CDR3 is TGCAGTGCTAGAGGCTCTCAAGTGGTAGCGGGAGGGAGCTCCTACGAGCAGTACTTC. Its protein product is CSARGSQVVAGGSSYEQYF.

This clonotype was recorded at least ten times. J is TRBJ2-7 and V is TRBV20-1; a weak D match, TRBD2 (6 bases). The CDR3 length is 14 residues. Trimming cost V 5 bases and J 3 bases, with 17 bases left between them. Germline V gives CDR1 DFQATT, CDR2 SNEGSKA (reference sequence). The CDR3 is CSAGLFGSIYEQYF. As DNA, the CDR3 is TGCAGTGCTGGCCTTTTCGGGAGTATCTACGAGCAGTACTTC.